This is a list of T cell receptor beta chains from one sample in a study of blood T cell repertoires in COVID-19. This table comes from immunoSEQ multiplex PCR, and its TCRdb copy is limited to in-frame clones, with some not included. The table includes approximately 270,000 clones, roughly 86% detected once. The sequencing input was peripheral blood. These receptors were collected from a man aged 35-49 years with active or convalescent COVID-19. Each CDR3 is given without its conserved first and last residue. For some rows the clone size is stated as once, few or many, or as a class when expanded; others skip it.

CDR3 protein,V gene,J gene,clone size
ATATGAYYGYT,TRBV12-3/TRBV12-4,TRBJ1-2,NA
ASTPTGRNQPQH,TRBV19,TRBJ1-5,once
ASSLRGDREGNTIY,TRBV9,TRBJ1-3,NA
ASSLGGNKNTEAF,TRBV7-6,TRBJ1-1,NA
ASSFRTYNEQF,TRBV5-4,TRBJ2-1,NA
ASSTFPDSETQY,TRBV6-5,TRBJ2-5,NA
ATSDTRNRERDGYT,TRBV24-1,TRBJ1-2,NA
ASSPQGVLSNEKLF,TRBV4-1,TRBJ1-4,NA
ASEGGPGEKLF,TRBV5-6,TRBJ1-4,NA
SVGDPRGQSYGYT,TRBV29-1,TRBJ1-2,NA
ASSLAAAGVSATDTQY,TRBV5-1,TRBJ2-3,once
ASSPGAGDNYEQY,TRBV7-6,TRBJ2-7,NA
AIRNNGQGGTGELF,TRBV10-3,TRBJ2-2,few
ASSLVLGESDGYT,TRBV5-6,TRBJ1-2,NA
ASSYSGTGFHEQY,TRBV11-2,TRBJ2-7,NA
SVSSQALGGKLF,TRBV29-1,TRBJ1-4,NA
ASSQRGGSGTYEQY,TRBV9,TRBJ2-7,NA
ASSVDPGEGNEQF,TRBV9,TRBJ2-1,NA
ASSIAGSEGQPQH,TRBV19,TRBJ1-5,many
ASSEAPGGNEQF,TRBV2,TRBJ2-1,NA
ASSARQGRQEQY,TRBV9,TRBJ2-7,NA
ASISNTDTQY,TRBV28,TRBJ2-3,NA
ASSGTSGASWGTQY,TRBV5-4,TRBJ2-3,once
AWRQSSSYNSPLH,TRBV30,TRBJ1-6,once
ASSPGLAGNEQF,TRBV9,TRBJ2-1,NA
ASSDSDSNTEAF,TRBV10-1,TRBJ1-1,NA
ASSDPGVNSPLH,TRBV9,TRBJ1-6,NA
ASSVVLAGYNEQF,TRBV9,TRBJ2-1,NA
ASRLAGGYEQY,TRBV6-5,TRBJ2-7,NA
ASSMGIRDYEQY,TRBV19,TRBJ2-7,NA
ASSVGQELNEKLF,TRBV9,TRBJ1-4,NA
ATSPGTLTGGYT,TRBV24-1,TRBJ1-2,NA
ASSIGQGWPQH,TRBV19,TRBJ1-5,NA
ASSRDPGTDNYGYT,TRBV4-1,TRBJ1-2,NA
ASSITGGKQETQY,TRBV19,TRBJ2-5,NA
ASSTAGEGNQPQH,TRBV19,TRBJ1-5,NA
ASSTADGYT,TRBV12-3/TRBV12-4,TRBJ1-2,NA
ASSTGQPQH,TRBV12-3/TRBV12-4,TRBJ1-5,NA
AINPSGFEGYT,TRBV7-9,TRBJ1-2,NA
ASSLAGYSNQPQH,TRBV27,TRBJ1-5,NA
ASSRETYLPGEAF,TRBV11-2,TRBJ1-1,few
ASSGQGATPYEQY,TRBV9,TRBJ2-7,once
ASSLQGKLLNTEAF,TRBV11-3,TRBJ1-1,NA
ASSRDRNQPQH,TRBV5-1,TRBJ1-5,once
ASLRGEGSLH,TRBV28,TRBJ1-6,NA
AWSRGREGNTEAF,TRBV30,TRBJ1-1,NA
ASSLQASGNTIY,TRBV7-8,TRBJ1-3,NA
ASSQDKRGEQF,TRBV3-1/TRBV3-2,TRBJ2-1,once
ASSQLGQQNTEAF,TRBV2,TRBJ1-1,NA
ASSFDTNYGYT,TRBV5-6,TRBJ1-2,NA